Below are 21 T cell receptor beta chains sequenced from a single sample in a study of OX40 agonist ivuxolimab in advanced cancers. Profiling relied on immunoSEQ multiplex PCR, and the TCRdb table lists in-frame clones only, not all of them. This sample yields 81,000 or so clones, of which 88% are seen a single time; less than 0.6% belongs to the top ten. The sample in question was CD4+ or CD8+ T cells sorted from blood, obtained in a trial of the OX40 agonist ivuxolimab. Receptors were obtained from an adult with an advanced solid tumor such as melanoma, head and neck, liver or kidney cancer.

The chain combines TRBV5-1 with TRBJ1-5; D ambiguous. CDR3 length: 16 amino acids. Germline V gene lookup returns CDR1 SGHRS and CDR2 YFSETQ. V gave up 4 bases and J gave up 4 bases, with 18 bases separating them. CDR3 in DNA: TGCGCCAGCAGCCCCCGGGCCCTGGACGGGAATCAGCCCCAGCATTTT. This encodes CASSPRALDGNQPQHF.

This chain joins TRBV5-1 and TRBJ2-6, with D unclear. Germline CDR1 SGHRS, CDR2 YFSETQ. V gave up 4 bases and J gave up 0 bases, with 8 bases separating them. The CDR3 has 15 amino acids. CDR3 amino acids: CASSRVSSGANVLTF. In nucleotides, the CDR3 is TGCGCCAGCAGCCGAGTAAGCTCTGGGGCCAACGTCCTGACTTTC.

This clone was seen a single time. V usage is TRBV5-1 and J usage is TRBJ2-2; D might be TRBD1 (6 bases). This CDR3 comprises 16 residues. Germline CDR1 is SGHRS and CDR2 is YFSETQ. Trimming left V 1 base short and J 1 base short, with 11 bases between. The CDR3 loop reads CASSLLEQGNTGELFF. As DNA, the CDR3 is TGCGCCAGCAGCTTGTTGGAACAGGGGAACACCGGGGAGCTGTTTTTT. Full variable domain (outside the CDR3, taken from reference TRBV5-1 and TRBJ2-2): KAGVTQTPRYLIKTRGQQVTLSCSPISGHRSVSWYQQTPGQGLQFLFEYFSETQRNKGNFPGRFSGRQFSNSRSEMNVSTLELGDSALYLCASSLLEQGNTGELFFGEGSRLTVL.

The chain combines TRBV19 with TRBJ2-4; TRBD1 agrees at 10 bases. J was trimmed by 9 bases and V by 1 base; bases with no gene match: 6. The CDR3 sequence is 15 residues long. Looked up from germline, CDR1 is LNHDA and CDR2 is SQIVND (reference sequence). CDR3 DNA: TGTGCCAGTAGTATAGGCCGGGACAGGGGTGGCATTCAGTACTTC. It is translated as CASSIGRDRGGIQYF. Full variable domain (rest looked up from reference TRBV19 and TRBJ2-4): DGGITQSPKYLFRKEGQNVTLSCEQNLNHDAMYWYRQDPGQGLRLIYYSQIVNDFQKGDIAEGYSVSREKKESFPLTVTSAQKNPTAFYLCASSIGRDRGGIQYFGAGTRLSVL.

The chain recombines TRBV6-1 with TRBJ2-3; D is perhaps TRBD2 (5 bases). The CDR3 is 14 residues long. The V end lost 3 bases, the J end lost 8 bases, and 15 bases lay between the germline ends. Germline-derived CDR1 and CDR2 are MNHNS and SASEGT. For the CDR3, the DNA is TGTGCCAGCAGTGAGGGCCGGCGGGTGGGTACGCAGTATTTT. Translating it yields CASSEGRRVGTQYF.

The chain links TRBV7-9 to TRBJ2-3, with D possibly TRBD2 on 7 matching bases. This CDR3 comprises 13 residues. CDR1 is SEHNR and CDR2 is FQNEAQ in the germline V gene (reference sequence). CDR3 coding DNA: TGTGCTGGGGGGCCTGGGAGGGCAGATACGCAGTATTTT. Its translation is CAGGPGRADTQYF.

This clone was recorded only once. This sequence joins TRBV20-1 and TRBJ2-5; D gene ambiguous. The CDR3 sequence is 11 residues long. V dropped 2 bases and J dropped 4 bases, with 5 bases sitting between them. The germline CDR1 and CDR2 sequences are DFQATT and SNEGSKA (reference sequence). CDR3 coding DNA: TGCAGTGCTAGATACTTAGAGACCCAGTACTTC. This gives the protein CSARYLETQYF.

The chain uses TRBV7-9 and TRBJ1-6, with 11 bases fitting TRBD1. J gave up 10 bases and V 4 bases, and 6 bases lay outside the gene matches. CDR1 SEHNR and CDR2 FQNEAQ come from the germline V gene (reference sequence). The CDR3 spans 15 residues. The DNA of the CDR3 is TGTGCCAGCAGCTCACAGGGGACAGGGGGATCACCCCTCCACTTT. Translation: CASSSQGTGGSPLHF.

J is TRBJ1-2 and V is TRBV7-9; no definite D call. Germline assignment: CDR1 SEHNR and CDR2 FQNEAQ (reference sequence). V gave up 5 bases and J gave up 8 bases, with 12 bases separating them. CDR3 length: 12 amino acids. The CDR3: CASSRSMYGYTF. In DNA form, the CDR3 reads TGTGCCAGCAGCCGTTCGATGTACGGCTACACCTTC.

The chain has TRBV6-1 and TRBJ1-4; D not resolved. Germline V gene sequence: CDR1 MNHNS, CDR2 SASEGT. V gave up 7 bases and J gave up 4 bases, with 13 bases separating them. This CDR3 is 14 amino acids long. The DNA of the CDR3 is TGTGCCAGCACTGTGACGGCTTATAATGAAAAACTGTTTTTT. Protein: CASTVTAYNEKLFF.

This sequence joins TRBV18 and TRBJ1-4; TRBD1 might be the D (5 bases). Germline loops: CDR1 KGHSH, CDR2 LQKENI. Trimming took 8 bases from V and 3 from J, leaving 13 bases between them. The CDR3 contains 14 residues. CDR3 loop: CASAPTASNEKLFF. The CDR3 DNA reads TGTGCCAGCGCCCCGACAGCATCTAATGAAAAACTGTTTTTT. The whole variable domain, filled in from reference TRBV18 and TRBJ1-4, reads NAGVMQNPRHLVRRRGQEARLRCSPMKGHSHVYWYRQLPEEGLKFMVYLQKENIIDESGMPKERFSAEFPKEGPSILRIQQVVRGDSAAYFCASAPTASNEKLFFGSGTQLSVL.

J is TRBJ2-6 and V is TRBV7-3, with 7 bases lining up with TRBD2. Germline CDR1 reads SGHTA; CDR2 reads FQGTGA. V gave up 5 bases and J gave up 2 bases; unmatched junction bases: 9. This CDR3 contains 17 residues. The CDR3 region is CASSEGLGRPGANVLTF. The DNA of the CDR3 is TGTGCCAGCAGCGAAGGACTAGGGAGGCCTGGGGCCAACGTCCTGACTTTC.

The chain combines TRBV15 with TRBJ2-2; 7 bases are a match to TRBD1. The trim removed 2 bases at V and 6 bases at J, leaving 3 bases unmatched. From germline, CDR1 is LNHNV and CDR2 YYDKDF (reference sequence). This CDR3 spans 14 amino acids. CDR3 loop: CATSRRQGPGELFF. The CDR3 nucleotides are TGTGCCACCAGCAGACGACAGGGTCCCGGGGAGCTGTTTTTT.

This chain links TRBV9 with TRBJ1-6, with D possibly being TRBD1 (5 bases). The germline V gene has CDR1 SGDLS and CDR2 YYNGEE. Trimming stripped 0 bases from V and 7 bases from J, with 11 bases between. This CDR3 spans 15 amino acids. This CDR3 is CASSVAGGSNSPLHF. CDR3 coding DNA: TGTGCCAGCAGCGTAGCGGGGGGTTCCAATTCACCCCTCCACTTT.

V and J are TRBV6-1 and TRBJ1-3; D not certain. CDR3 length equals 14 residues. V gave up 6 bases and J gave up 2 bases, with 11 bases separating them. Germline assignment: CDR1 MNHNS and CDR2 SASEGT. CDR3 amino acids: CASSPGGTGNTIYF. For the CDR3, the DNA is TGTGCCAGCAGCCCGGGAGGGACTGGAAACACCATATATTTT.

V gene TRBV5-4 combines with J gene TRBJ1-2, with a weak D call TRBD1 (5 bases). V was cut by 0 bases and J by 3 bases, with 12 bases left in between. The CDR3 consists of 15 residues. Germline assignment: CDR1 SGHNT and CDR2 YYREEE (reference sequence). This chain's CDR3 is CASSLADGGYYGYTF. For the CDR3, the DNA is TGTGCCAGCAGCTTGGCCGACGGGGGTTACTATGGCTACACCTTC.

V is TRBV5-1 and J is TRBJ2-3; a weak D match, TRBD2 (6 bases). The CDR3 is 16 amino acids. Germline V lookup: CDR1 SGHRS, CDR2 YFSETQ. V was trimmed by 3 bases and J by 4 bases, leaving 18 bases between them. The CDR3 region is CASSWMTSVLSDTQYF. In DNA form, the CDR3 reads TGCGCCAGCAGCTGGATGACTAGTGTTTTATCAGATACGCAGTATTTT.

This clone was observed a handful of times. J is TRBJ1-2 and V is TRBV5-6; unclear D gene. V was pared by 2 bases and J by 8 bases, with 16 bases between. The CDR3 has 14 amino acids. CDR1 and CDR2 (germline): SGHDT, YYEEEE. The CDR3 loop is CASSFRTDYGGYTF. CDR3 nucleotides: TGTGCCAGCAGCTTCCGGACGGACTATGGAGGCTACACCTTC.

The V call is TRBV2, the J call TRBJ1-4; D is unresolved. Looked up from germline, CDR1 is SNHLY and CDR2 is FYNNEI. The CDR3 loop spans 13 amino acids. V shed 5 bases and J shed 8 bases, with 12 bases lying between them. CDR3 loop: CASSYSREEKLFF. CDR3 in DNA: TGTGCCAGCAGTTATTCCCGAGAGGAAAAACTGTTTTTT.

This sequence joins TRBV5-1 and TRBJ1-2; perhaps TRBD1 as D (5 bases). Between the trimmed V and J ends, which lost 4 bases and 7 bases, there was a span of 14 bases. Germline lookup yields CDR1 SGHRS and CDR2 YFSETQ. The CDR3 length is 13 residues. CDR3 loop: CASSLEGGVGYTF. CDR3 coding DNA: TGCGCCAGCAGCCTAGAAGGAGGGGTTGGCTACACCTTC.

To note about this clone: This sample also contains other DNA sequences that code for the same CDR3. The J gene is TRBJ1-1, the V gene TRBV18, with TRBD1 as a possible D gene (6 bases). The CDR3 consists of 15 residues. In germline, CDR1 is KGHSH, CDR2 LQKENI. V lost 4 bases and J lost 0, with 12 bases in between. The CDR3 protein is CASSLQGALNTEAFF. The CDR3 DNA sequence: TGTGCCAGCTCACTACAGGGAGCCCTGAACACTGAAGCTTTCTTT.